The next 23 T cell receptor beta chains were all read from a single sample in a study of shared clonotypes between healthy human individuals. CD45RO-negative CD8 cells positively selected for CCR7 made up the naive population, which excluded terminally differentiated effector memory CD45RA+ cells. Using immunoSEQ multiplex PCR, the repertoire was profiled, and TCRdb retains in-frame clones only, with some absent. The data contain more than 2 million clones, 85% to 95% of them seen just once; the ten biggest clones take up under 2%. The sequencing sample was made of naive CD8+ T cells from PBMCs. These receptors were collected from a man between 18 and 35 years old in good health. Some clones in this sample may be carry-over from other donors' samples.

The CDR3 DNA is TGTGCCAGCAGAAGCGCTAGCGGGAGCAGCAATGAGCAGTTCTTC. This translates into CASRSASGSSNEQFF. The chain couples TRBV7-9 to TRBJ2-1, with 10 bases matching TRBD2. The germline gives CDR1 SEHNR, CDR2 FQNEAQ (reference sequence). This CDR3 region has 15 residues. Trimming cost V 6 bases and J 6 bases; bases outside gene matches: 8.

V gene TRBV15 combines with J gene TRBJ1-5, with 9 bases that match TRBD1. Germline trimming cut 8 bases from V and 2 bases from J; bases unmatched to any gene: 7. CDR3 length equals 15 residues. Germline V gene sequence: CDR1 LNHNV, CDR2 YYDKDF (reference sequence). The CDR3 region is CATGGGQGRNQPQHF. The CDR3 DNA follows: TGTGCCACCGGGGGGGGACAGGGACGCAATCAGCCCCAGCATTTT.

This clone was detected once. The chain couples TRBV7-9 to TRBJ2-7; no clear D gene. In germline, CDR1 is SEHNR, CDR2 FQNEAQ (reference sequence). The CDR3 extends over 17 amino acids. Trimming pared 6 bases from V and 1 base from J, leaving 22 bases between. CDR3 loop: CASRPNKGRLKSYEQYF. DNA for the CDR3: TGTGCCAGCAGGCCGAACAAGGGTCGACTTAAATCCTACGAGCAGTACTTC.

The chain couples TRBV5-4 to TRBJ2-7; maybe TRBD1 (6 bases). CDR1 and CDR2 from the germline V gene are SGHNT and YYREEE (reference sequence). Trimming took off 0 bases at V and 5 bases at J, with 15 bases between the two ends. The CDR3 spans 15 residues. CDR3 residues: CASSLASRGTNEQYF. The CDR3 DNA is TGTGCCAGCAGCTTGGCGTCAAGGGGGACCAACGAGCAGTACTTC.

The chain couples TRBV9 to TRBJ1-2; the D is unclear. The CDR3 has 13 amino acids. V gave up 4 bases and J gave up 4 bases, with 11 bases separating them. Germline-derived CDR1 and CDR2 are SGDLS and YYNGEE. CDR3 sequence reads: CASSPWKGYGYTF. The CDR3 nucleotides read TGTGCCAGCAGCCCTTGGAAGGGCTATGGCTACACCTTC.

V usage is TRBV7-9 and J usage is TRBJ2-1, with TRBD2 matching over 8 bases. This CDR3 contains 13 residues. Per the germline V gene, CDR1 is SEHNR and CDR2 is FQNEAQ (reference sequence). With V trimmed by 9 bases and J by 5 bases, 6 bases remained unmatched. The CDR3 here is CARSAGENNEQFF. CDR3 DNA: TGTGCCAGATCAGCGGGAGAGAACAATGAGCAGTTCTTC.

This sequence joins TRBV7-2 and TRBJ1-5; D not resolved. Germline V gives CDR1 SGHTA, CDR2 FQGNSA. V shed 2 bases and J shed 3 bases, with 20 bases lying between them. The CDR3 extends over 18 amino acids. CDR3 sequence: CASSLIQARRAPNQPQHF. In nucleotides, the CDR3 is TGTGCCAGCAGCTTAATACAAGCACGAAGGGCTCCCAATCAGCCCCAGCATTTT.

CDR3 in DNA: TGTGCCAGCAGCTTTGGACTAGCGGGAGCCAATGAGCAGTTCTTC. Amino acids: CASSFGLAGANEQFF. The chain has TRBV13 and TRBJ2-1, with TRBD2 identical over 13 bases. The CDR3 is 15 amino acids. V was clipped by 3 bases and J by 6 bases; unmatched bases: 2. Germline CDR1 PRHDT, CDR2 FYEKMQ (reference sequence).

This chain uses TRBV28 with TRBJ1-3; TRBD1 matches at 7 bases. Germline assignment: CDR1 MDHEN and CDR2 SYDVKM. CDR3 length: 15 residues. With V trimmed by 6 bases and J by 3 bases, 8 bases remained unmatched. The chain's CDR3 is CASRLYRGDGNTIYF. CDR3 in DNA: TGTGCCAGCAGACTATACAGGGGCGATGGAAACACCATATATTTT.

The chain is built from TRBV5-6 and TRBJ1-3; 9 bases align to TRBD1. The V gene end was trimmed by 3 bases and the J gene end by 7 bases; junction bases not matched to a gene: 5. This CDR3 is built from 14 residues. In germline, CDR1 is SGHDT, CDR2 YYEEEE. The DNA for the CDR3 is TGTGCCAGCAGCTGGGGACAGGGTAGGAACACCATATATTTT. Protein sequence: CASSWGQGRNTIYF.

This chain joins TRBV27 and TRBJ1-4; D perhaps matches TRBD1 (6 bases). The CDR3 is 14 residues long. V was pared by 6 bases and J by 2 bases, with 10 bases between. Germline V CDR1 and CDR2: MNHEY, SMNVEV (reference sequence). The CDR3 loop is CASSSGETNEKLFF. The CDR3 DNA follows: TGTGCCAGCAGCTCAGGGGAGACTAATGAAAAACTGTTTTTT.

This chain's CDR3 is CSVDSSAREDYGYTF. The DNA for the CDR3 is TGCAGCGTTGATTCTTCGGCAAGGGAGGACTATGGCTACACCTTC. The chain recombines TRBV29-1 with TRBJ1-2; D remains ambiguous. Germline lookup yields CDR1 SQVTM and CDR2 ANQGSEA. Between the trimmed V and J ends, which lost 3 bases and 3 bases, there was a span of 17 bases. The CDR3 consists of 15 residues.

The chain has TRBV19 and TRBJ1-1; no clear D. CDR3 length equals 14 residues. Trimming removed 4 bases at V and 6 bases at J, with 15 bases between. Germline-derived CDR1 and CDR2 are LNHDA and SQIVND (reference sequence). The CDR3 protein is CASSTVDITPEAFF. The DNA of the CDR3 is TGTGCCAGTAGTACCGTAGACATAACCCCTGAAGCTTTCTTT.

CDR3 sequence (DNA): TGTGCCACCAGCAGCGAAGGGTTTGGCCCTTACACTGAAGCTTTCTTT. This sequence encodes CATSSEGFGPYTEAFF. The chain recombines TRBV15 with TRBJ1-1; D gene uncertain. The CDR3 runs to 16 residues. The V end was cut by 3 bases, the J end by 3 bases, with 17 bases between. Germline CDR1 LNHNV, CDR2 YYDKDF (reference sequence). The full variable domain, rest sourced from reference TRBV15 and TRBJ1-1, is DAMVIQNPRYQVTQFGKPVTLSCSQTLNHNVMYWYQQKSSQAPKLLFHYYDKDFNNEADTPDNFQSRRPNTSFCFLDIRSPGLGDTAMYLCATSSEGFGPYTEAFFGQGTRLTVV.

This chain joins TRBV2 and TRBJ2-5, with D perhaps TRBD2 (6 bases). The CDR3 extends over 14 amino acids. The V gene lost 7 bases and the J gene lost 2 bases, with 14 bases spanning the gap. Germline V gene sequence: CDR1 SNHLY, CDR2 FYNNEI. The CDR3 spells CASTPIAVQETQYF. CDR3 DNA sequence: TGTGCCAGCACCCCGATAGCGGTACAAGAGACCCAGTACTTC.

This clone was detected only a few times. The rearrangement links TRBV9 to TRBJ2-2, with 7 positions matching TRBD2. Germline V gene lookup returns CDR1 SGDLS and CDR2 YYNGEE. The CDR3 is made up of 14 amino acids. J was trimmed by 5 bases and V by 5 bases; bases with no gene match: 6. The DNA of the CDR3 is TGTGCCAGCAGACCGGGCGGGAGAACCGGGGAGCTGTTTTTT. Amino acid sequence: CASRPGGRTGELFF.

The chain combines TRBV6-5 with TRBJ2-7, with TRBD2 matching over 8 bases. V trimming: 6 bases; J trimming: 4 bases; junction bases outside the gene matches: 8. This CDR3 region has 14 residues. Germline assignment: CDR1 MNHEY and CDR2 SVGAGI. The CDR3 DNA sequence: TGTGCCAGCAGCCCTTTGTTAGCGGGATACGAGCAGTACTTC. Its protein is CASSPLLAGYEQYF.

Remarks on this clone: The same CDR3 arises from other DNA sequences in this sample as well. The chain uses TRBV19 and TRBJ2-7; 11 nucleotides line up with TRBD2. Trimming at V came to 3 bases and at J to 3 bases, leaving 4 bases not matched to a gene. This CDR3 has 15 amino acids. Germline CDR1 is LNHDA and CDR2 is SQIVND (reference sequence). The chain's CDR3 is CASSIFLAGGYEQYF. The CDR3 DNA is TGTGCCAGTAGTATTTTCCTAGCGGGAGGCTACGAGCAGTACTTC.

The CDR3 region is CASSPARRGNQPQHF. The CDR3 region has the DNA TGTGCCAGTAGTCCCGCCCGCAGGGGAAATCAGCCCCAGCATTTT. This rearrangement joins TRBV19 to TRBJ1-5, with D perhaps matching TRBD1 (6 bases). The germline V gene has CDR1 LNHDA and CDR2 SQIVND (reference sequence). CDR3 length equals 15 residues. Deletions cut 5 bases from V and 4 bases from J, with 15 bases between.

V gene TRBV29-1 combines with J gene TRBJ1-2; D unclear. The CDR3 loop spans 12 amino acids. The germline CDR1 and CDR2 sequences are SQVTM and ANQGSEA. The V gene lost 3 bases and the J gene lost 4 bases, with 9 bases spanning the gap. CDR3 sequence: CSVDLGFYGYTF. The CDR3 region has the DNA TGCAGCGTTGATCTGGGCTTCTATGGCTACACCTTC.

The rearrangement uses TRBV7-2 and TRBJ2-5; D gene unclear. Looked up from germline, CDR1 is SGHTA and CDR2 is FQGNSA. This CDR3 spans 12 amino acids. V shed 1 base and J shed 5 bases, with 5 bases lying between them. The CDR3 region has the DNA TGTGCCAGCAGCTTAGGTGTCGAGACCCAGTACTTC. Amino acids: CASSLGVETQYF.

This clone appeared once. This chain's CDR3 is CASSRAGMASSTDTQYF. The CDR3 nucleotides read TGTGCCAGCTCCCGAGCGGGAATGGCCTCTAGCACAGATACGCAGTATTTT. The chain joins TRBV7-6 to TRBJ2-3; TRBD2 aligns across 7 bases. Germline CDR1 and CDR2: SGHVS and FNYEAQ. V lost 8 bases to trimming and J lost 0 bases; unmatched junction nucleotides: 14. This CDR3 is 17 amino acids long.

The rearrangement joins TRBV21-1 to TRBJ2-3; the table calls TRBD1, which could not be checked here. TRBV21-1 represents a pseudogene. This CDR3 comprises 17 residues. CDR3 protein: CASSKSYRDRGTDTQYF. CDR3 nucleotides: TGTGCCAGCAGCAAATCGTACCGGGACAGGGGCACAGATACGCAGTATTTT.